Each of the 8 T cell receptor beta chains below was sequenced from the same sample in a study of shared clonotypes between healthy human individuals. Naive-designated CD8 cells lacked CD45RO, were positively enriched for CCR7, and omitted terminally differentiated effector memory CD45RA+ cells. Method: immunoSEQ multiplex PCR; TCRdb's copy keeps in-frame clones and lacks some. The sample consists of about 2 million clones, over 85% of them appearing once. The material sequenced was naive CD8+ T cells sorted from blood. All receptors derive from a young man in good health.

The CDR3 spells CASSLATAPTNEKLFF. CDR3 DNA: TGTGCCAGCAGCTTGGCGACGGCACCAACTAATGAAAAACTGTTTTTT. The genes are TRBV5-6 and TRBJ1-4; D is ambiguous. Trimming shortened V by 0 bases and J by 0 bases, and 9 bases separated the two germline ends. The CDR3 is 16 residues long. Germline CDR1 is SGHDT and CDR2 is YYEEEE.

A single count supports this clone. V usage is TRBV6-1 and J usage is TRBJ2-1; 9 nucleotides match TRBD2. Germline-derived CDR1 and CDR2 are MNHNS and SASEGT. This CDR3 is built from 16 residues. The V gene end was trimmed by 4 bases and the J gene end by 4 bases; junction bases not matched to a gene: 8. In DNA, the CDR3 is TGTGCCAGCAGTGGGGGGACTAGCCGCCCGTACAATGAGCAGTTCTTC. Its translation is CASSGGTSRPYNEQFF.

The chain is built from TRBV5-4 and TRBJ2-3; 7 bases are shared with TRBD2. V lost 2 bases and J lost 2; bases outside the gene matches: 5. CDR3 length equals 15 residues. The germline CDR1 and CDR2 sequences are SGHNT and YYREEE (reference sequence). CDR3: CASSFGLDSTDTQYF. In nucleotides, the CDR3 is TGTGCCAGCAGCTTCGGACTAGACTCCACAGATACGCAGTATTTT.

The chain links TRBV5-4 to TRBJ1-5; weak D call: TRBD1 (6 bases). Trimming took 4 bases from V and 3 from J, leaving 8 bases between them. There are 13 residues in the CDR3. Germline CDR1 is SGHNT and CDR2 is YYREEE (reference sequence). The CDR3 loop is CASSGGANQPQHF. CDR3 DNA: TGTGCCAGCAGCGGGGGGGCCAATCAGCCCCAGCATTTT. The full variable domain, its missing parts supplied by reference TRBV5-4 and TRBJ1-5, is ETGVTQSPTHLIKTRGQQVTLRCSSQSGHNTVSWYQQALGQGPQFIFQYYREEENGRGNFPPRFSGLQFPNYSSELNVNALELDDSALYLCASSGGANQPQHFGDGTRLSIL.

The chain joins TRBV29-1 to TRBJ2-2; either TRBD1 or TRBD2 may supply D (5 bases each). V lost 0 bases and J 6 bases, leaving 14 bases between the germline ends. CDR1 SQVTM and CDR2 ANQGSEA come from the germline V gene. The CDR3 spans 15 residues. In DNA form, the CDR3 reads TGCAGCGTTGAAGATCGGGGCGCAAACGCCGGGGAGCTGTTTTTT. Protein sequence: CSVEDRGANAGELFF.

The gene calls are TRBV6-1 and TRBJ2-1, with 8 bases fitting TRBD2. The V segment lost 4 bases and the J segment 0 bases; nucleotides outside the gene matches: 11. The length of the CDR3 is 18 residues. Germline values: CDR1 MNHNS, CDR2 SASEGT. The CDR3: CASSGTGTRIFSYNEQFF. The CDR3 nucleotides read TGTGCCAGCAGTGGAACCGGGACTAGAATCTTCTCCTACAATGAGCAGTTCTTC.

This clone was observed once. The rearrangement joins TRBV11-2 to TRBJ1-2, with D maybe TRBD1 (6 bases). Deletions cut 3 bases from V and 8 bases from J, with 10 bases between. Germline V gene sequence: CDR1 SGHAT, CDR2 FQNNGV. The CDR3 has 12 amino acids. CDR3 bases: TGTGCCAGCAGCTTGACAGGCGGGGGCTACACCTTC. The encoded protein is CASSLTGGGYTF.

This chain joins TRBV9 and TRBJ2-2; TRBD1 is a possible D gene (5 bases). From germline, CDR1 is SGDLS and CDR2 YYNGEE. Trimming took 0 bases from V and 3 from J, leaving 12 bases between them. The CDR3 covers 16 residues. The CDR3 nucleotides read TGTGCCAGCAGCGTAGCAGGGTATCGCGACACCGGGGAGCTGTTTTTT. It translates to CASSVAGYRDTGELFF. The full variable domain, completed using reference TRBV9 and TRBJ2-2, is DSGVTQTPKHLITATGQRVTLRCSPRSGDLSVYWYQQSLDQGLQFLIQYYNGEERAKGNILERFSAQQFPDLHSELNLSSLELGDSALYFCASSVAGYRDTGELFFGEGSRLTVL.